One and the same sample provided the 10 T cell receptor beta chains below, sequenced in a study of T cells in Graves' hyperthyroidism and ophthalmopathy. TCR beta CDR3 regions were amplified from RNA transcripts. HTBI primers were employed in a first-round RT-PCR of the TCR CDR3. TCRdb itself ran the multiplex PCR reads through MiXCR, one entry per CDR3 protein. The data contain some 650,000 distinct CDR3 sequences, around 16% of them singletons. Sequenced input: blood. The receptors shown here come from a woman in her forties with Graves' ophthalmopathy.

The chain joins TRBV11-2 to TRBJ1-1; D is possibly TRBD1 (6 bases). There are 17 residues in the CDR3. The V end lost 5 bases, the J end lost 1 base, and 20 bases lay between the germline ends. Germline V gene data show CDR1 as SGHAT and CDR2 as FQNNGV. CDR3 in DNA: TGTGCCAGCAGCAGGGGGAGGCTGGGTCCGAAGAACACTGAAGCTTTCTTT. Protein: CASSRGRLGPKNTEAFF.

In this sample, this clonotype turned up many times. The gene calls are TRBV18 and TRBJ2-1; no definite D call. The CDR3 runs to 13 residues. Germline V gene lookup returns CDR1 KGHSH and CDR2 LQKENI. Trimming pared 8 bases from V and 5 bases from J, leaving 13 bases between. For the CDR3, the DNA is TGTGCCAGCAGCCCTTTGCTTGACAATGAGCAGTTCTTC. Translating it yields CASSPLLDNEQFF.

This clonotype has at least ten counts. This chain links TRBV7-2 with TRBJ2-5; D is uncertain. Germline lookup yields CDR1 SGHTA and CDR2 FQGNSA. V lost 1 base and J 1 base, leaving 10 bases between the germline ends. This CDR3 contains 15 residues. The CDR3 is CASSLGPPLQETQYF. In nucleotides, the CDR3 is TGTGCCAGCAGCTTAGGTCCACCTCTCCAAGAGACCCAGTACTTC.

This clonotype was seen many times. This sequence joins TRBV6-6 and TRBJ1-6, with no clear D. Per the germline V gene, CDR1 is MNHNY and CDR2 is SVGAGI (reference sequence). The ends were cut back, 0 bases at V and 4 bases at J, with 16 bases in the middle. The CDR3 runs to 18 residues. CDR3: CASSYSIGGVGYNSPLHF. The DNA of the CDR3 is TGTGCCAGCAGTTACTCGATAGGTGGGGTGGGTTATAATTCACCCCTCCACTTT.

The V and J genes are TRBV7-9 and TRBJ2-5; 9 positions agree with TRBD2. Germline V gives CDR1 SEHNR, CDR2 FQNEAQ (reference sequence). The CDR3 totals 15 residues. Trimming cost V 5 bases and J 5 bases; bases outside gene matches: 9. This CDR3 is CASSRAGGPIETQYF. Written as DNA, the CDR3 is TGTGCCAGCAGCAGAGCGGGGGGCCCCATTGAGACCCAGTACTTC.

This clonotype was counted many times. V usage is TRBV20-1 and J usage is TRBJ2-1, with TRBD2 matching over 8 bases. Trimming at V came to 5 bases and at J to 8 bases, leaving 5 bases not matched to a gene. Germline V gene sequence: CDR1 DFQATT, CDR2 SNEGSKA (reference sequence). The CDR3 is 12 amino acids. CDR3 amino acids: CSALGGADEQFF. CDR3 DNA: TGCAGTGCTCTCGGGGGGGCCGATGAGCAGTTCTTC.

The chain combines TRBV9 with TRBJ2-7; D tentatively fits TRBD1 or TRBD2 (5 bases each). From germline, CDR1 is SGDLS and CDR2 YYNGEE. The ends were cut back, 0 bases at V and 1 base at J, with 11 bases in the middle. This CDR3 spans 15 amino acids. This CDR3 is CASSVEGEGSYEQYF. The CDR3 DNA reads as TGTGCCAGCAGCGTAGAGGGTGAGGGGTCCTACGAGCAGTACTTC.

The CDR3 here is CATRGSGSKETQYF. In DNA form, the CDR3 reads TGTGCCACCCGGGGTAGCGGGAGTAAAGAGACCCAGTACTTC. The chain couples TRBV28 to TRBJ2-5; 9 bases match TRBD2. The ends lost 10 bases at V and 3 bases at J; junction bases unmatched: 9. This CDR3 has 14 residues. CDR1 and CDR2 (germline): MDHEN, SYDVKM.

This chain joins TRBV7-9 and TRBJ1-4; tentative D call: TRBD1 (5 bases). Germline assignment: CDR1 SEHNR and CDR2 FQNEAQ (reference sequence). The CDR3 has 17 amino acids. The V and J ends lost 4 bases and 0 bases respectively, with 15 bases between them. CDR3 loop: CASSSTDTLATNEKLFF. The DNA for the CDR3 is TGTGCCAGCAGCTCGACAGACACCCTAGCAACTAATGAAAAACTGTTTTTT.

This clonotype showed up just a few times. The CDR3, as DNA: TGTGCCAGCAGTGAAGTAGGTGGTGCAGAAGCTTTCTTT. This codes for CASSEVGGAEAFF. The rearrangement joins TRBV25-1 to TRBJ1-1; no definite D call. This CDR3 is built from 13 residues. V was trimmed by 2 bases and J by 8 bases, leaving 12 bases between them. Germline CDR1 and CDR2: MGHDK and SYGVNS.